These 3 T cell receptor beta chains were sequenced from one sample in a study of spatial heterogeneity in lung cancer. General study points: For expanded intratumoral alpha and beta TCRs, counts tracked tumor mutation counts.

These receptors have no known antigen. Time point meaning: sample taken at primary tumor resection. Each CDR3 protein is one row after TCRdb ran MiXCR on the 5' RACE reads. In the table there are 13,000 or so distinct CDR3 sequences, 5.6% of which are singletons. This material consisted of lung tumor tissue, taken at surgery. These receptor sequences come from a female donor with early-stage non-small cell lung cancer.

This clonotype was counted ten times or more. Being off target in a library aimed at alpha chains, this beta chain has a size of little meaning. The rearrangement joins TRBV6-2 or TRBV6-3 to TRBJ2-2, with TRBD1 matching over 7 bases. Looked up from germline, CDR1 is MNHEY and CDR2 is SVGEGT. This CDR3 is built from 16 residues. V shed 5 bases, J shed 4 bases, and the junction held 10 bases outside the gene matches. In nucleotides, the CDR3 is TGTGCCAGCAGTCTCCCCCGGACAGGTCTCACCGGGGAGCTGTTTTTT. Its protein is CASSLPRTGLTGELFF.

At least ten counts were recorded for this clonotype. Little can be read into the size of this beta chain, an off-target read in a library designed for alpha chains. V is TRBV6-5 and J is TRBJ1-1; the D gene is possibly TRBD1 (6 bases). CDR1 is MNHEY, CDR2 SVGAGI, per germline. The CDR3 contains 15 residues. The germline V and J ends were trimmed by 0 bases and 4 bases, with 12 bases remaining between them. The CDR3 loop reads CASSYSPTGPTEAFF. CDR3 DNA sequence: TGTGCCAGCAGTTACTCACCCACAGGGCCCACTGAAGCTTTCTTT.

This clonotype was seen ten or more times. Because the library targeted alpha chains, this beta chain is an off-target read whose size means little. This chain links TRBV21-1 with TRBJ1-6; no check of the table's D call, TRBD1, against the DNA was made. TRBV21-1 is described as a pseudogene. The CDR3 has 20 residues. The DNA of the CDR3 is TGTGCCAGCAGCCCTGACGCCGAGGGGATCCACAGCTCCTATAATTCACCCCTCCACTTT. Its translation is CASSPDAEGIHSSYNSPLHF.